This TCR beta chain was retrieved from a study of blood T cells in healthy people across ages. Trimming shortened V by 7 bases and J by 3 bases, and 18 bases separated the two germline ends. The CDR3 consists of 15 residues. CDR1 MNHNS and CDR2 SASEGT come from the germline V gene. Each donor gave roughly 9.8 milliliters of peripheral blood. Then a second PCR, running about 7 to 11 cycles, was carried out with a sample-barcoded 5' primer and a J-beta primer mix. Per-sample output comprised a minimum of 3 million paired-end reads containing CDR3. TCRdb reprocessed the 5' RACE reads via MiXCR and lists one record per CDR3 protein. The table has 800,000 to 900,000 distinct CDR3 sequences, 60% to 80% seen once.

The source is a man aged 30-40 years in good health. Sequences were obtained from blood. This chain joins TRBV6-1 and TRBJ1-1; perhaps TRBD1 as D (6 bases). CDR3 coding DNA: TGTGCCAGCACCCGAACAGGGATCGGCGACACTGAAGCTTTCTTT. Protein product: CASTRTGIGDTEAFF.